This T cell receptor (beta chain) originates from a study of blood T cells in healthy people across ages. A second PCR of roughly 7 to 11 cycles used a sample-barcoded 5' primer and a J-beta primer mix. TCRdb analysed the 5' RACE reads with MiXCR anew, one entry per CDR3 protein. This sample has some 760,000 distinct CDR3 sequences, with about 25% found just once. Study-level results: There were more naive CD4+ cells and higher diversity in long-lived donors than in aged donors.

Details on this clonotype: Its specificity is not known.

The germline V gene encodes CDR1 SGHDT and CDR2 YYEEEE. This CDR3 has 14 residues. The same specimen was also included in a second study, on T cells of mothers and their children. That source notes: Researchers put all of the extracted RNA into cDNA synthesis, using roughly 1.5 ug per 15 ul. Every mother produced more than 10 million TCR beta CDR3 reads, whereas every child provided about 3 million. Unrelated mother-child pairs always had slightly, but never significantly, lower normalized overlap than related pairs.

The sample comprised blood. The source is a boy between 10 and 17 years old in good health. This chain joins TRBV5-6 and TRBJ2-5; 7 bases match TRBD1. Judging by the DNA end, TRBJ2-7 fits better; the J call may be wrong. This chain's CDR3 is CASSRQGLSYEQYF. CDR3 sequence (DNA): TGTGCCAGCAGCCGACAGGGCCTCTCCTACGAGCAGTACTTC.